This TCR beta chain is from a study of blood T cell repertoires in COVID-19. Some clones are missing from TCRdb's copy, which holds only in-frame ones; the method was immunoSEQ multiplex PCR. Here the sample spans under 300,000 clones, 89% being singletons. J lost 6 bases, V lost 7 bases, and 4 bases had no gene match. The CDR3 is made up of 12 amino acids. CDR1 and CDR2 (germline): SQVTM, ANQGSEA. The chain is built from TRBV29-1 and TRBJ2-7; the match to TRBD2 covers 12 bases. The sequence was collected from a woman in her thirties or forties who had recovered from COVID-19. The sequenced material came from peripheral blood. CDR3 DNA: TGCAGCGCCGGGGGACTAGCGGGCGAGCAGTACTTC. Translating it yields CSAGGLAGEQYF.